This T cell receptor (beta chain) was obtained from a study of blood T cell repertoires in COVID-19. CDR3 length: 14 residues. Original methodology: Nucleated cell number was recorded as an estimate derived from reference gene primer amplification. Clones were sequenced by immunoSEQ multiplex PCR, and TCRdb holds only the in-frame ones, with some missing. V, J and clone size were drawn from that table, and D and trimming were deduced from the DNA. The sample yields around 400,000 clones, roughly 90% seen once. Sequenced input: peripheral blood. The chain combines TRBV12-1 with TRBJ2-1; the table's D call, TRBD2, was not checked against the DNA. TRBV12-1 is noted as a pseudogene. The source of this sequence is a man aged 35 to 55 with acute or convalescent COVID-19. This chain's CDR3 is CASSVGTSENEQFF. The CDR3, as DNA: TGTGCCAGCAGCGTGGGGACTAGCGAGAATGAGCAGTTCTTC.